The 20 T cell receptor beta chains in this list originate from one sample, sequenced in a study of human T cells and chemical hapten exposure. TCRdb analysed the RACE reads with MiXCR anew, one entry per CDR3 protein. The sample contains tens of thousands of distinct CDR3 sequences, less than 14% of which appear only once. Time point given: patch test 3, about 24 weeks after DPC sensitization. Treatment: therapeutic diphenylcyclopropenone sensitization with weekly scalp DPC. Sample: whole blood, taken in connection with sensitization to the hapten diphenylcyclopropenone (DPC). The receptor set was obtained from a woman in her fifties or sixties with alopecia areata. Some clones in this sample may be carry-over from other donors' samples.

The chain employs TRBV12-3 or TRBV12-4 and TRBJ2-3, with TRBD2 matching 7 bases. V gave up 6 bases and J gave up 3 bases; unmatched junction bases: 12. The CDR3 contains 16 residues. The CDR3 reads CASSTSRGEGTDTQYF. As DNA, the CDR3 is TGTGCCAGCAGCACCTCCCGCGGGGAGGGGACAGATACGCAGTATTTT.

This clonotype occurred a few times. The gene calls are TRBV7-2 and TRBJ2-5, with D unresolved. The CDR3 has 14 residues. Germline-derived CDR1 and CDR2 are SGHTA and FQGNSA. V was cut by 1 base and J by 5 bases, with 11 bases left in between. CDR3 DNA: TGTGCCAGCAGCTTAGTTTCCCGTTGGGAGACCCAGTACTTC. Translated, it gives CASSLVSRWETQYF.

This clonotype was picked up a small number of times. V usage is TRBV6-6 and J usage is TRBJ2-4; D is unresolved. Trimming took off 8 bases at V and 1 base at J, with 12 bases between the two ends. The germline CDR1 and CDR2 sequences are MNHNY and SVGAGI (reference sequence). The CDR3 has 14 amino acids. The DNA for the CDR3 is TGTGCCAGCCGCCCGGAGTCGGCCAAAAACATTCAGTACTTC. Translation: CASRPESAKNIQYF.

Many counts were recorded for this clonotype. This chain links TRBV11-2 with TRBJ1-4, with 8 bases fitting TRBD1. J was trimmed by 13 bases and V by 5 bases; bases with no gene match: 6. CDR3 size: 12 residues. CDR1 is SGHAT, CDR2 FQNNGV, per germline. The CDR3 DNA follows: TGTGCCAGCAGCCACCGACAGGGGAGACTGTTTTTT. The encoded protein is CASSHRQGRLFF.

There are many counts of this clonotype. The genes are TRBV20-1 and TRBJ2-6; TRBD1 agrees at 7 bases. With 0 bases clipped from V and 2 bases from J, the junction kept 4 bases outside the gene matches. The CDR3 length is 16 residues. In germline, CDR1 is DFQATT, CDR2 SNEGSKA (reference sequence). CDR3 region: CSAREAGGAGANVLTF. DNA of the CDR3: TGCAGTGCTAGAGAGGCAGGGGGAGCTGGGGCCAACGTCCTGACTTTC.

This clonotype was observed many times. The rearrangement links TRBV29-1 to TRBJ2-7, with a weak D call TRBD2 (5 bases). There are 14 residues in the CDR3. The V gene's germline CDR1 is SQVTM and CDR2 ANQGSEA. Deletions cut 3 bases from V and 0 bases from J, with 12 bases between. The CDR3 DNA reads TGCAGCGTTGACGGGCTGGGGAGCTCCTACGAGCAGTACTTC. It is translated as CSVDGLGSSYEQYF.

The genes are TRBV29-1 and TRBJ2-2; D call uncertain. From germline, CDR1 is SQVTM and CDR2 ANQGSEA. Trimming took 3 bases from V and 8 from J, leaving 16 bases between them. This CDR3 region has 14 residues. The CDR3 bases are TGCAGCGTTGATGTTGGGATCTCTAATGGGGAGCTGTTTTTT. Its protein product is CSVDVGISNGELFF.

This clonotype appeared many times. The gene calls are TRBV18 and TRBJ2-3; D unclear. V was clipped by 10 bases and J by 2 bases, with 19 bases between them. Germline values: CDR1 KGHSH, CDR2 LQKENI. The CDR3 consists of 15 residues. As DNA, the CDR3 is TGTGCCACCACCTTTAGCCGAGGTAACACAGATACGCAGTATTTT. It specifies CATTFSRGNTDTQYF.

Many counts were recorded for this clonotype. V and J are TRBV4-2 and TRBJ2-7, with TRBD2 matching over 11 bases. CDR1 is LGHNA and CDR2 is YNFKEQ in the germline V gene. V trimming: 3 bases; J trimming: 2 bases; junction bases outside the gene matches: 6. The CDR3 loop spans 16 amino acids. The CDR3 nucleotides are TGTGCCAGCAGCCAGGCTAGCGGGGGGTTCCCCTACGAGCAGTACTTC. Its translation: CASSQASGGFPYEQYF.

This clonotype was seen many times. The chain uses TRBV29-1 and TRBJ2-1; the match to TRBD2 covers 7 bases. This CDR3 region has 13 residues. Germline V lookup: CDR1 SQVTM, CDR2 ANQGSEA. V shed 5 bases, J shed 7 bases, and the junction held 8 bases outside the gene matches. CDR3 DNA: TGCAGCGTTTTGTGGGAGGGCCGGAATGAGCAGTTCTTC. Translation gives CSVLWEGRNEQFF.

This rearrangement joins TRBV5-4 to TRBJ2-5; D gene ambiguous. Per germline, CDR1 SGHNT and CDR2 YYREEE (reference sequence). The CDR3 has 13 residues. The V gene lost 1 base and the J gene lost 4 bases, with 8 bases spanning the gap. The DNA of the CDR3 is TGTGCCAGCAGCTTGCCATTTAGAGAGACCCAGTACTTC. Residues: CASSLPFRETQYF.

This clonotype was detected a few times. The chain has TRBV6-5 and TRBJ2-1; 10 bases are shared with TRBD2. CDR3 length: 18 amino acids. The trim removed 0 bases at V and 3 bases at J, leaving 8 bases unmatched. Germline V lookup: CDR1 MNHEY, CDR2 SVGAGI. This CDR3 reads CASSYSRSGRVGYNEQFF. The CDR3 coding sequence is TGTGCCAGCAGTTACTCGAGGAGCGGGAGGGTAGGCTACAATGAGCAGTTCTTC.

This clonotype turned up a few times. The J gene is TRBJ2-2, the V gene TRBV7-3; perhaps TRBD1 as D (6 bases). Trimming shortened V by 5 bases and J by 6 bases, and 13 bases separated the two germline ends. The CDR3 is 14 amino acids. Looked up from germline, CDR1 is SGHTA and CDR2 is FQGTGA. The CDR3 is CASSPGVTPGELFF. The CDR3 nucleotides read TGTGCCAGCAGCCCAGGGGTCACCCCCGGGGAGCTGTTTTTT.

This clonotype came up a few times. The V gene is TRBV19, the J gene TRBJ2-1, with 11 bases identical to TRBD2. The CDR3 covers 16 residues. V shed 7 bases and J 0 bases; nucleotides not matched to a gene: 5. Germline CDR1 LNHDA, CDR2 SQIVND (reference sequence). Here the CDR3 reads CASTPGLAVSYNEQFF. CDR3 DNA: TGTGCCAGTACCCCGGGACTAGCGGTCTCCTACAATGAGCAGTTCTTC.

As DNA, the CDR3 is TGTGCCAGCAGGGGGACAGGGGCTAGCGGGAGCAGTGAGCAGTTCTTC. Protein product: CASRGTGASGSSEQFF. V is TRBV6-1 and J is TRBJ2-1; D possibly matches TRBD1 or TRBD2 (10 bases each). Trimming removed 6 bases at V and 9 bases at J, with 24 bases between. The CDR3 consists of 16 residues. The V gene's germline CDR1 is MNHNS and CDR2 SASEGT.

At least ten counts were recorded for this clonotype. The chain carries TRBV5-1 and TRBJ2-2; 11 bases are a match to TRBD2. Germline CDR1 reads SGHRS; CDR2 reads YFSETQ. The CDR3 spans 16 residues. Trimming removed 1 base from V and 5 bases from J; junction bases left unmatched: 4. CDR3 in DNA: TGCGCCAGCAGCTTGACTAGCGGGAGTGTGACCGGGGAGCTGTTTTTT. It specifies CASSLTSGSVTGELFF.

This clonotype was detected only a few times. The chain recombines TRBV5-1 with TRBJ2-3; a weak D match, TRBD2 (5 bases). V was pared by 5 bases and J by 1 base, with 14 bases between. Per the germline V gene, CDR1 is SGHRS and CDR2 is YFSETQ. CDR3 size: 15 residues. Here the CDR3 DNA reads TGCGCCAGCAGGCCCGGGGTGGCAGGCACAGATACGCAGTATTTT. Protein product: CASRPGVAGTDTQYF.

This clonotype was observed many times. The V call is TRBV7-9, the J call TRBJ2-3; 8 bases line up with TRBD1. With V trimmed by 5 bases and J by 1 base, 5 bases remained unmatched. From germline, CDR1 is SEHNR and CDR2 FQNEAQ (reference sequence). There are 15 residues in the CDR3. The CDR3 reads CASSETGAGTDTQYF. The CDR3 DNA reads as TGTGCCAGCAGCGAGACAGGGGCTGGCACAGATACGCAGTATTTT.

The chain recombines TRBV5-5 with TRBJ2-1; the D gene could be TRBD1 or TRBD2 (5 bases each). Germline CDR1 SGHKS, CDR2 YYEKEE (reference sequence). The CDR3 runs 13 residues. V lost 0 bases and J lost 8, with 9 bases in between. This chain's CDR3 is CASSLAEGHEQFF. As DNA, the CDR3 is TGTGCCAGCAGCTTGGCAGAGGGGCATGAGCAGTTCTTC.

V and J are TRBV28 and TRBJ2-4; D is perhaps TRBD1 (7 bases). With 7 bases removed from V and 9 bases from J, the gap between germline ends came to 19 bases. The V gene's germline CDR1 is MDHEN and CDR2 SYDVKM. The CDR3 is 14 residues long. CDR3 residues: CASNTGAQGGIQYF. The CDR3 DNA reads as TGTGCCAGCAACACAGGGGCCCAGGGGGGCATTCAGTACTTC. The variable domain in full, completed from reference TRBV28 and TRBJ2-4, reads DVKVTQSSRYLVKRTGEKVFLECVQDMDHENMFWYRQDPGLGLRLIYFSYDVKMKEKGDIPEGYSVSREKKERFSLILESASTNQTSMYLCASNTGAQGGIQYFGAGTRLSVL.